The source of this T cell receptor (beta chain) is a study of blood T cell repertoires in COVID-19 (dated by TCRdb to about 2020). Context from the whole study: Collaborator samples came from the United States, Italy and Spain and covered acute and convalescent phases of COVID-19. The material from the prospective study consisted of cDNA or gDNA derived from T cells, B-cell-depleted T cells, or PBMCs. Subjects who had been exposed to COVID-19, were actively infected with it, or had recovered from it provided the deeply sampled blood TCRbeta repertoires that made up the dataset. The repertoires were made available in a free public database intended to serve as a resource for research on the immune response to SARS-CoV-2. Samples came from the ongoing ImmuneRACE study (first 160 participants) plus 1,254 subjects from 6 global collaborators. Sample metadata almost always included a de-identified subject ID, COVID-19 status, age in years and sex. Where available, HLA class I and class II types were obtained from metadata supplied by the sample provider rather than from assay-based typing.

TCRbeta CDR3 regions were amplified from genomic DNA using the immunoSEQ Assay, a bias-controlled multiplex PCR. Under the source paper's analysis protocol: The number of nucleated cells in each sample was estimated by amplification of reference gene primers within the assay. To quantify the absolute abundance of each unique TCRbeta CDR3 rearrangement, sequence reads were collapsed and filtered. For each sample, productive Simpson clonality was calculated by taking the square root of Simpson's diversity index across productive rearrangements. Entries here come from immuneACCESS through TCRdb and include only in-frame sequences with V and J called. Some clones fail to appear in such tables; in the studies checked, an unresolved V gene covers under half of the shortfall, and the cause of the remainder is unknown. D and trimming were read from the DNA, whereas the V and J calls and clone size are those reported in that table. In this sample the table shows 150,000 to 200,000 clones, 80% to 90% of which occur a single time. The ten largest account for roughly 3.3% of the sample.

As concerns this clone: This receptor's antigen is unknown. The input lacks base qualities; no much larger clone sits a single base away.

The collaborating institutions used their own protocols to collect whole blood in K2EDTA tubes. For TCRbeta analysis, collaborators shipped samples in one of three forms: frozen whole blood, isolated PBMCs, or DNA extracted from either of those sample types. General findings and caveats noted by the study authors: How much clinical and demographic metadata was included differed by source and by participant, and the metadata was provided uncurated.

The origin of this receptor is a man younger than 35 with active or convalescent COVID-19. The specimen sequenced was peripheral blood.

CDR3 sequence: CATSDGGEAAFF. In nucleotides, the sequence is TGTGCCACCAGTGATGGGGGCGAGGCAGCTTTCTTT. Recombination connected TRBV24-1 to TRBJ1-1; 6 matching bases give a weak D call of TRBD1. The germline V gene yields KGHDR for CDR1 and SFDVKD for CDR2. Including cysteine and phenylalanine, the CDR3 has 12 amino acids. This entry keeps only the CDR3 DNA: 36 bases, framed from base 1. V is cut by 3 bases and J by 10 bases, and the space between the germline ends is 11 bases.